Shown below are 5 T cell receptor beta chains from a single sample sequenced in a study of blood T cell repertoires in COVID-19. TCRdb keeps only in-frame clones here, not all; method: immunoSEQ multiplex PCR. This table has some 450,000 clones, about 91% appearing once. Sequenced input: peripheral blood. The source is a woman aged 45 to 65 with COVID-19, enrolled during active disease.

The chain combines TRBV19 with TRBJ1-5, with 7 bases lining up with TRBD1. Per the germline V gene, CDR1 is LNHDA and CDR2 is SQIVND (reference sequence). This CDR3 has 16 amino acids. V was pared by 7 bases and J by 7 bases, with 16 bases of the junction left unmatched. CDR3 sequence reads: CASTAIERQGNQPQHF. The CDR3, as DNA: TGTGCCAGTACCGCAATAGAACGACAGGGAAACCAGCCCCAGCATTTT. The whole variable domain, filled in from reference TRBV19 and TRBJ1-5, reads DGGITQSPKYLFRKEGQNVTLSCEQNLNHDAMYWYRQDPGQGLRLIYYSQIVNDFQKGDIAEGYSVSREKKESFPLTVTSAQKNPTAFYLCASTAIERQGNQPQHFGDGTRLSIL.

This clone came up once. V is TRBV12-3 or TRBV12-4 and J is TRBJ1-2; 7 bases fit TRBD1. The CDR3 spans 13 residues. The J segment lost 3 bases and the V segment lost 5 bases, leaving 3 bases of the junction unmatched. The CDR3 sequence is CASSETGHYGYTF. The CDR3 DNA follows: TGTGCCAGCAGTGAGACAGGGCACTATGGCTACACCTTC.

This chain connects TRBV5-4 to TRBJ2-3, with D maybe TRBD2 (6 bases). The CDR3 contains 14 residues. The germline gives CDR1 SGHNT, CDR2 YYREEE (reference sequence). Trimming removed 5 bases from V and 4 bases from J, with 14 bases in between. CDR3 amino acids: CASRSQRGADTQYF. In DNA, the CDR3 is TGTGCCAGCAGATCCCAGCGCGGGGCAGATACGCAGTATTTT.

The table lists this clone with a count of one. The V call is TRBV24-1, the J call TRBJ2-7; 12 nucleotides align to TRBD2. Germline-derived CDR1 and CDR2 are KGHDR and SFDVKD. The V gene end was trimmed by 3 bases and the J gene end by 2 bases; junction bases not matched to a gene: 16. CDR3 length: 20 residues. DNA of the CDR3: TGTGCCACCAGTGATCCCACCTCGACTAGCGGGGGCCCCCTCGCCTACGAGCAGTACTTC. Its translation is CATSDPTSTSGGPLAYEQYF.

The chain links TRBV19 to TRBJ2-1; TRBD1 is a possible D gene (6 bases). The CDR3 has 15 residues. Trimming cost V 2 bases and J 0 bases, with 8 bases left between them. Looked up from germline, CDR1 is LNHDA and CDR2 is SQIVND (reference sequence). CDR3 sequence: CASSIRGSSYNEQFF. For the CDR3, the DNA is TGTGCCAGTAGTATAAGGGGGAGCTCCTACAATGAGCAGTTCTTC.